One and the same sample provided the 20 T cell receptor beta chains below, sequenced in a study of shared clonotypes between healthy human individuals. Some clones are missing from TCRdb's copy, which holds only in-frame ones; the method was immunoSEQ multiplex PCR. This sample yields about 1.1 million clones, of which approximately 77% are seen a single time; approximately 0.9% belongs to the top ten. Sequenced input: memory CD4+ T cells from PBMCs. Subset reported: CD45RA-negative fraction. Receptors were obtained from a young man in good health. Some clones in this sample may be carry-over from other donors' samples.

This clone was seen a single time. This rearrangement joins TRBV4-2 to TRBJ1-3; 8 nucleotides match TRBD1. The CDR3 consists of 17 residues. CDR1 and CDR2 (germline): LGHNA, YNFKEQ. With 0 bases clipped from V and 2 bases from J, the junction kept 6 bases outside the gene matches. This CDR3 is CASSQDGDRLTGNTIYF. The CDR3 region has the DNA TGTGCCAGCAGCCAAGACGGGGACAGGCTAACTGGAAACACCATATATTTT.

Notes on this clone: With a much larger clone just one base away, this may be a read error. V and J are TRBV30 and TRBJ1-3; maybe TRBD1 (5 bases). Germline lookup yields CDR1 GTSNPN and CDR2 SVGIG (reference sequence). The CDR3 totals 13 residues. V shed 8 bases and J shed 3 bases, with 14 bases lying between them. CDR3 protein: CAQVGGLGNTIYF. CDR3 in DNA: TGTGCCCAGGTGGGGGGACTTGGAAACACCATATATTTT.

The chain employs TRBV19 and TRBJ2-7; D gene ambiguous. Germline values: CDR1 LNHDA, CDR2 SQIVND (reference sequence). CDR3 size: 14 residues. V lost 3 bases to trimming and J lost 3 bases, with 12 bases between them. CDR3 DNA sequence: TGTGCCAGTAGTATCCAAGCGACCGACTACGAGCAGTACTTC. Its protein product is CASSIQATDYEQYF.

The V and J genes are TRBV27 and TRBJ1-4; 7 positions match TRBD1. V was clipped by 5 bases and J by 10 bases; unmatched bases: 13. Germline V CDR1 and CDR2: MNHEY, SMNVEV (reference sequence). The CDR3 runs 15 residues. CDR3 nucleotides: TGTGCCAGCAGTATCTTCAGGGAGGGGGCAGGAAAACTGTTTTTT. It yields the protein CASSIFREGAGKLFF.

The chain couples TRBV29-1 to TRBJ2-7; 8 bases line up with TRBD2. The ends lost 4 bases at V and 2 bases at J; junction bases unmatched: 4. Germline values: CDR1 SQVTM, CDR2 ANQGSEA. This CDR3 is 13 amino acids long. The CDR3 sequence is CSVVGGGTYEQYF. In nucleotides, the CDR3 is TGCAGCGTTGTCGGCGGGGGGACCTACGAGCAGTACTTC.

This clone was counted between two and nine times. The chain carries TRBV7-9 and TRBJ1-1; D ambiguous. V lost 5 bases, J lost 4 bases, and 17 bases lay in between. The length of the CDR3 is 15 residues. Germline V gene data show CDR1 as SEHNR and CDR2 as FQNEAQ (reference sequence). The CDR3 reads CASSLGSTRGTEAFF. CDR3 DNA: TGTGCCAGCAGCCTCGGGTCCACTCGGGGCACTGAAGCTTTCTTT.

In DNA form, the CDR3 reads TGTGCCAGCAGTGGAGCCGGGACAGGGGAAAGCGAGCAGTACTTC. It encodes CASSGAGTGESEQYF. J is TRBJ2-7 and V is TRBV27; TRBD1 matches 10 bases. Germline CDR1 MNHEY, CDR2 SMNVEV (reference sequence). With 5 bases clipped from V and 6 bases from J, the junction kept 10 bases outside the gene matches. This CDR3 spans 15 amino acids.

The chain has TRBV6-5 and TRBJ1-5; 8 positions agree with TRBD1. The CDR3 is 15 residues long. Trimming cost V 6 bases and J 5 bases; bases outside gene matches: 9. Germline V gene data show CDR1 as MNHEY and CDR2 as SVGAGI. The CDR3 DNA is TGTGCCAGCAGCCGTAGACAGGGGTACGATCAGCCCCAGCATTTT. This encodes CASSRRQGYDQPQHF.

CDR3 sequence: CASRKDRPYNEQFF. CDR3 DNA: TGTGCCAGCAGAAAGGACAGGCCATACAATGAGCAGTTCTTC. J is TRBJ2-1 and V is TRBV27; 7 bases fit TRBD1. The CDR3 is 14 amino acids. Germline V gene lookup returns CDR1 MNHEY and CDR2 SMNVEV (reference sequence). The V gene end was trimmed by 6 bases and the J gene end by 4 bases; junction bases not matched to a gene: 6.

The chain links TRBV29-1 to TRBJ1-4; D is undetermined. The germline V and J ends were trimmed by 3 bases and 8 bases, with 7 bases remaining between them. The CDR3 sequence is 11 residues long. Germline CDR1 is SQVTM and CDR2 is ANQGSEA. For the CDR3, the DNA is TGCAGCGTTGATAAAGGAGAAAAACTGTTTTTT. The encoded protein is CSVDKGEKLFF.

The chain joins TRBV9 to TRBJ2-3, with D perhaps matching TRBD1 (6 bases). CDR1 and CDR2 from the germline V gene are SGDLS and YYNGEE. The CDR3 is 15 residues long. V gave up 3 bases and J gave up 4 bases, with 15 bases separating them. The CDR3 sequence is CASSELGQGPDTQYF. The CDR3 DNA follows: TGTGCCAGCAGCGAACTAGGGCAGGGGCCAGATACGCAGTATTTT.

The rearrangement joins TRBV2 to TRBJ2-1; the D is unclear. Germline V gene lookup returns CDR1 SNHLY and CDR2 FYNNEI. The ends were cut back, 7 bases at V and 5 bases at J, with 15 bases in the middle. The CDR3 has 14 residues. The CDR3 region is CASTVLRPNNEQFF. Here the CDR3 DNA reads TGTGCCAGCACCGTACTACGGCCTAACAATGAGCAGTTCTTC.

This chain joins TRBV4-3 and TRBJ1-3; weak D call: TRBD1 (6 bases). The CDR3 runs to 16 residues. Germline V gene data show CDR1 as LGHNA and CDR2 as YSLEER. The ends were cut back, 3 bases at V and 4 bases at J, with 16 bases in the middle. The CDR3 is CASSQNRGASGNTIYF. CDR3 in DNA: TGCGCCAGCAGCCAGAATCGGGGGGCTTCCGGAAACACCATATATTTT.

A few counts support this clone. This chain uses TRBV29-1 with TRBJ1-1; no firm D call. The CDR3 is made up of 15 amino acids. In germline, CDR1 is SQVTM, CDR2 ANQGSEA. Trimming took 4 bases from V and 4 from J, leaving 19 bases between them. The CDR3 coding sequence is TGCAGCGTTGCCCCCGGGTGGGGTATGAGCACTGAAGCTTTCTTT. This codes for CSVAPGWGMSTEAFF. Full variable domain (missing parts from reference TRBV29-1 and TRBJ1-1): SAVISQKPSRDICQRGTSLTIQCQVDSQVTMMFWYRQQPGQSLTLIATANQGSEATYESGFVIDKFPISRPNLTFSTLTVSNMSPEDSSIYLCSVAPGWGMSTEAFFGQGTRLTVV.

V and J are TRBV6-1 and TRBJ2-7; TRBD2 matches 8 bases. With V trimmed by 7 bases and J by 0 bases, 8 bases remained unmatched. Germline CDR1 MNHNS, CDR2 SASEGT. The CDR3 loop spans 15 amino acids. The CDR3 DNA sequence: TGTGCCAGCACCCCACTAGCGGAAAGCTCCTACGAGCAGTACTTC. This gives the protein CASTPLAESSYEQYF.

This clone has a count of ten or more. The genes are TRBV2 and TRBJ2-7; 12 bases agree with TRBD2. The J segment lost 4 bases and the V segment lost 6 bases, leaving 4 bases of the junction unmatched. Germline-derived CDR1 and CDR2 are SNHLY and FYNNEI. The CDR3 is 14 amino acids. CDR3 sequence (DNA): TGTGCCAGCAGGAGCACTAGCGGGGGGTACGAGCAGTACTTC. Translated: CASRSTSGGYEQYF.

The chain has TRBV19 and TRBJ1-5; D unclear. V was pared by 3 bases and J by 6 bases, with 12 bases between. CDR1 and CDR2 (germline): LNHDA, SQIVND (reference sequence). The CDR3 has 14 residues. This chain's CDR3 is CASSIPDRGQPQHF. Written as DNA, the CDR3 is TGTGCCAGTAGTATCCCCGATCGGGGTCAGCCCCAGCATTTT. The variable domain in full, with the rest retrieved from reference TRBV19 and TRBJ1-5, is DGGITQSPKYLFRKEGQNVTLSCEQNLNHDAMYWYRQDPGQGLRLIYYSQIVNDFQKGDIAEGYSVSREKKESFPLTVTSAQKNPTAFYLCASSIPDRGQPQHFGDGTRLSIL.

The chain joins TRBV11-3 to TRBJ2-1; TRBD2 is a possible D gene (5 bases). Trimming removed 5 bases at V and 10 bases at J, with 18 bases between. The CDR3 sequence is 14 residues long. Looked up from germline, CDR1 is SGHNT and CDR2 is YENEEA. In DNA, the CDR3 is TGTGCCAGCAGCACCTCGACTATTGTCGGAGAGCAGTTCTTC. Translated: CASSTSTIVGEQFF.

The chain couples TRBV25-1 to TRBJ2-7; no firm D call. Germline values: CDR1 MGHDK, CDR2 SYGVNS. CDR3 length: 13 amino acids. The ends were cut back, 5 bases at V and 6 bases at J, with 14 bases in the middle. The CDR3 coding sequence is TGTGCCAGCAGTCCAACCGGCAGTATCGAGCAGTACTTC. Its protein is CASSPTGSIEQYF.

This clone was seen a handful of times. The chain has TRBV2 and TRBJ1-5; 7 nucleotides match TRBD1. Germline values: CDR1 SNHLY, CDR2 FYNNEI. This CDR3 comprises 14 residues. Trimming took 1 base from V and 11 from J; bases not matched to a gene: 8. The CDR3 bases are TGTGCCAGCAGTGAAGAGGGGACAGTCAAAGCCCAGCATTTT. Protein product: CASSEEGTVKAQHF.